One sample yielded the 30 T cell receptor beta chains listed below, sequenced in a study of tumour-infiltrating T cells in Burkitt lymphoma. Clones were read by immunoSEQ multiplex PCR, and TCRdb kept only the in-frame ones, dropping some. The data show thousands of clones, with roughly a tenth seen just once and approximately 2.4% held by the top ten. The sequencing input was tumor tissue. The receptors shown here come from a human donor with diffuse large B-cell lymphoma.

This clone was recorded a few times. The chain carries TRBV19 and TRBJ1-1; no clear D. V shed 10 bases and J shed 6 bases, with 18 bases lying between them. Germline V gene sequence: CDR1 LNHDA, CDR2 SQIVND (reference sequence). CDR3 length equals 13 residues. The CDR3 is CATLRPRPAEAFF. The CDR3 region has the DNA TGTGCCACCCTTAGGCCCAGACCCGCTGAAGCTTTCTTT. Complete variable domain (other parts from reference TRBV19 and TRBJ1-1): DGGITQSPKYLFRKEGQNVTLSCEQNLNHDAMYWYRQDPGQGLRLIYYSQIVNDFQKGDIAEGYSVSREKKESFPLTVTSAQKNPTAFYLCATLRPRPAEAFFGQGTRLTVV.

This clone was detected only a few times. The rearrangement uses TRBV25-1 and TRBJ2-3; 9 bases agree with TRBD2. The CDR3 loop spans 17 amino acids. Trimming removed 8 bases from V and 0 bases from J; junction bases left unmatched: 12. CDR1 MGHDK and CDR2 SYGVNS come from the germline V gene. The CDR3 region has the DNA TGTGCCAGCCGAGGGGCGGGGGGGTTCTCTAGCACAGATACGCAGTATTTT. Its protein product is CASRGAGGFSSTDTQYF. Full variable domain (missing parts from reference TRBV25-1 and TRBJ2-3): EADIYQTPRYLVIGTGKKITLECSQTMGHDKMYWYQQDPGMELHLIHYSYGVNSTEKGDLSSESTVSRIRTEHFPLTLESARPSHTSQYLCASRGAGGFSSTDTQYFGPGTRLTVL.

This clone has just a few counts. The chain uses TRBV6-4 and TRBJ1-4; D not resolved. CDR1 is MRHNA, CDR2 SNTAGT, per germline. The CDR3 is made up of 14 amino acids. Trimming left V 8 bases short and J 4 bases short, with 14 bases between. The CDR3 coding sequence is TGTGCCAGCGCCACTCGGGCCCTTAATGAAAAACTGTTTTTT. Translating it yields CASATRALNEKLFF.

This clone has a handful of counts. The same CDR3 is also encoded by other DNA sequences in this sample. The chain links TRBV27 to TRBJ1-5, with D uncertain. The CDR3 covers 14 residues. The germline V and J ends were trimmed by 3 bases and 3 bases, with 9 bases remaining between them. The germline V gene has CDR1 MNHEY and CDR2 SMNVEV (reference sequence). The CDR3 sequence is CASSLDGYNQPQHF. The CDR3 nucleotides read TGTGCCAGCAGTTTGGACGGCTACAATCAGCCCCAGCATTTT.

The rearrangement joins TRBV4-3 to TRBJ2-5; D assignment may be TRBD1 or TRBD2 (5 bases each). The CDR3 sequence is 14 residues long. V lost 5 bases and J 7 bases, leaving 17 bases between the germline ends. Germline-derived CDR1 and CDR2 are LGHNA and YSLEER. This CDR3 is CASSVGTGKWTQYF. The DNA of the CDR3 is TGCGCCAGCAGCGTCGGGACCGGGAAATGGACCCAGTACTTC.

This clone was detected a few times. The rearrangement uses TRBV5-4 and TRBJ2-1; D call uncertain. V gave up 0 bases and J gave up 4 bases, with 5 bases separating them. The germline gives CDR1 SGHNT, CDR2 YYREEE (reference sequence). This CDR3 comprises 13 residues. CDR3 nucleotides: TGTGCCAGCAGCTTGGACAGTTACAATGAGCAGTTCTTC. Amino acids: CASSLDSYNEQFF.

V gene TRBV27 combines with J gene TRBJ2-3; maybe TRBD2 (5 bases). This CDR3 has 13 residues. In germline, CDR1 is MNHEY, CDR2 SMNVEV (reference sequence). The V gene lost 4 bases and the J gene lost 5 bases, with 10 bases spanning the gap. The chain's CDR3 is CASSWLAEDTQYF. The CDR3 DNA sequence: TGTGCCAGCAGTTGGCTAGCTGAAGATACGCAGTATTTT.

CDR3 protein: CATLTLPSGNYGYTF. The CDR3 DNA is TGTGCCACCCTGACCCTCCCTTCGGGGAATTATGGCTACACCTTC. J is TRBJ1-2 and V is TRBV6-1, with D unresolved. CDR3 length equals 15 residues. V lost 10 bases and J 5 bases, leaving 23 bases between the germline ends. CDR1 and CDR2 from the germline V gene are MNHNS and SASEGT.

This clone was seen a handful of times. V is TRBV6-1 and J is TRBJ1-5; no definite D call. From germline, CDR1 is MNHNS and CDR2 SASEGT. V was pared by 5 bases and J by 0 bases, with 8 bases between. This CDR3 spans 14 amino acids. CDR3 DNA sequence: TGTGCCAGCAGTCGGAGAACTAGCAATCAGCCCCAGCATTTT. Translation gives CASSRRTSNQPQHF.

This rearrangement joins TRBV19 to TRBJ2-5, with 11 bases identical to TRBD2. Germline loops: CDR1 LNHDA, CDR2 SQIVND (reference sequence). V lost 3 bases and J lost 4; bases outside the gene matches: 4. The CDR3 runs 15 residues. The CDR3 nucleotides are TGTGCCAGTAGTATGAGACTAGCGGGACTAGAGACCCAGTACTTC. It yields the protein CASSMRLAGLETQYF.

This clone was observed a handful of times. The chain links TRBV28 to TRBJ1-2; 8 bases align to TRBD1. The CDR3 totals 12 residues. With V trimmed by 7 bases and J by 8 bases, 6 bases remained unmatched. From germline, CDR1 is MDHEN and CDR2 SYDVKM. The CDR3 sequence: CASKAGGGGYTF. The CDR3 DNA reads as TGTGCCAGCAAGGCAGGGGGCGGGGGCTACACCTTC.

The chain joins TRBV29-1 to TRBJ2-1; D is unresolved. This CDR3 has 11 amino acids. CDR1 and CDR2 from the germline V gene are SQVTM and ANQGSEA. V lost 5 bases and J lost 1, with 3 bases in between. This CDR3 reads CSVPSYNEQFF. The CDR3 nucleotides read TGCAGCGTTCCATCCTACAATGAGCAGTTCTTC.

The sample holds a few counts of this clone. The CDR3 loop reads CASSPLPGNQPQHF. CDR3 DNA: TGTGCCAGCTCACCCCTGCCAGGGAATCAGCCCCAGCATTTT. The chain has TRBV18 and TRBJ1-5; D perhaps matches TRBD1 (5 bases). Trimming removed 3 bases from V and 4 bases from J, with 10 bases in between. Germline assignment: CDR1 KGHSH and CDR2 LQKENI. This CDR3 contains 14 residues.

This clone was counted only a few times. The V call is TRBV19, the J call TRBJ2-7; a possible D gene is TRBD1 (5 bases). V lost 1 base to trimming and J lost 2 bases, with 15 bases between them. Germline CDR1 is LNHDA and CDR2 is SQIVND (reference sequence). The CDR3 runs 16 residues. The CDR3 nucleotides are TGTGCCAGTAGTATAGTATGGCAGGGCTTTACCTACGAGCAGTACTTC. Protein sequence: CASSIVWQGFTYEQYF.

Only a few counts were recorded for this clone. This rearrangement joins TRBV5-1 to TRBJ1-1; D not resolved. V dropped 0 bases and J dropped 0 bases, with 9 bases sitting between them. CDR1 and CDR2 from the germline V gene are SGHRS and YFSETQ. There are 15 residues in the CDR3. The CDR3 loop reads CASSLGFGLNTEAFF. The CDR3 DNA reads TGCGCCAGCAGCTTGGGCTTCGGGTTGAACACTGAAGCTTTCTTT.

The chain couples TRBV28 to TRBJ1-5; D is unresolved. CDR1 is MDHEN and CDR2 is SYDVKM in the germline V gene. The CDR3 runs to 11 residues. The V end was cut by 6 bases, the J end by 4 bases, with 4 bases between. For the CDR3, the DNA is TGTGCCAGCAGCGTGAATCAGCCCCAGCATTTT. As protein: CASSVNQPQHF.

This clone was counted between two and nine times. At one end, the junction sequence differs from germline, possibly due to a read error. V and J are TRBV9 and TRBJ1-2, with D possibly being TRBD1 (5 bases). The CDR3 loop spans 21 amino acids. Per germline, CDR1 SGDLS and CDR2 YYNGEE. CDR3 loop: CASSNPWYVGDRHFSDYGYTF. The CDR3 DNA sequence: TGTGCCAGCAGCAATCCCTGGTATGTGGGGGACCGGCACTTCTCAGACTATGGCTACACTTTC.

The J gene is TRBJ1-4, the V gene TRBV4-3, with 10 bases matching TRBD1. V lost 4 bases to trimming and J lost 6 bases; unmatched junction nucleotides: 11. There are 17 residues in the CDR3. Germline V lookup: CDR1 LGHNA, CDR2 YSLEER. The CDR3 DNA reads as TGCGCCAGCAGCCCGCGGAGGCTGGGACAGGGGTATGAAAAACTGTTTTTT. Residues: CASSPRRLGQGYEKLFF.

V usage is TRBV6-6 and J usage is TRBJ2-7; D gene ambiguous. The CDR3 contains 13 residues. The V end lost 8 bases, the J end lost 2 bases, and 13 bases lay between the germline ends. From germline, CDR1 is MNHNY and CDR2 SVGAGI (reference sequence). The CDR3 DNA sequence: TGTGCCAGCCGTTCTCCGGCAGCCTACGAGCAGTACTTC. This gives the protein CASRSPAAYEQYF.

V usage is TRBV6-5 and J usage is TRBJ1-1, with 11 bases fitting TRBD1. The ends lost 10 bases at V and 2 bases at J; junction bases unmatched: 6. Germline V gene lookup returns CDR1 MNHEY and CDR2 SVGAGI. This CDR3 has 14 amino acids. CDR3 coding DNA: TGTGCCACCGGACAGGGGGCGGGTAACACTGAAGCTTTCTTT. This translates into CATGQGAGNTEAFF.

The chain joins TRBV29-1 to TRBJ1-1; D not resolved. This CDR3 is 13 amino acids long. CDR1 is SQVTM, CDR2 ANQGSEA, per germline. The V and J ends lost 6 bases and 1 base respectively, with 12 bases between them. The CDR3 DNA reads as TGCAGCGTCGTCTCGTTGGGGAACACTGAAGCTTTCTTT. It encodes CSVVSLGNTEAFF.

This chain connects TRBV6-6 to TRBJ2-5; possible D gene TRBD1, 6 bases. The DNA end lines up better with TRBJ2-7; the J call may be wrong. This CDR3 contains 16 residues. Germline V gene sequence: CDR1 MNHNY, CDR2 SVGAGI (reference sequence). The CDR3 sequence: CASSYQTGTLSYEQYF. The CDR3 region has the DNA TGTGCCAGCAGTTATCAGACCGGGACACTCTCCTACGAGCAGTACTTC.

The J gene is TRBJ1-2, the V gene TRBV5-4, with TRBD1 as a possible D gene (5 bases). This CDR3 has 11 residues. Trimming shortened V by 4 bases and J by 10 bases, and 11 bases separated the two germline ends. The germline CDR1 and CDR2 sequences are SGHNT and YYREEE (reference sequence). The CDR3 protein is CASSQGLLYTF. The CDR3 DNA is TGTGCCAGCAGCCAGGGACTTCTCTACACCTTC. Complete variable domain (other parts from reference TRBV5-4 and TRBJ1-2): ETGVTQSPTHLIKTRGQQVTLRCSSQSGHNTVSWYQQALGQGPQFIFQYYREEENGRGNFPPRFSGLQFPNYSSELNVNALELDDSALYLCASSQGLLYTFGSGTRLTVV.

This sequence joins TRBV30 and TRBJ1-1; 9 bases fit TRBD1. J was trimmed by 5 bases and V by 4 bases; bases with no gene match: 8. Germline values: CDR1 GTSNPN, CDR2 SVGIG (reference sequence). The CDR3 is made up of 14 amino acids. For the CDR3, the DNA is TGTGCCTGGACCCTCACGACAGGGGGAACTGAAGCTTTCTTT. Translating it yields CAWTLTTGGTEAFF. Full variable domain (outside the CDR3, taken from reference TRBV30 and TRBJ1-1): SQTIHQWPATLVQPVGSPLSLECTVEGTSNPNLYWYRQAAGRGLQLLFYSVGIGQISSEVPQNLSASRPQDRQFILSSKKLLLSDSGFYLCAWTLTTGGTEAFFGQGTRLTVV.

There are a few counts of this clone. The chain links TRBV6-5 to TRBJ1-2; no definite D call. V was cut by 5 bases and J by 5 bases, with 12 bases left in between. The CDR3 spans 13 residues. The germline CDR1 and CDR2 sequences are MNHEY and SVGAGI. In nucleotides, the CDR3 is TGTGCCAGCAGTCCACCGGGATGGTATGGCTACACCTTC. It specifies CASSPPGWYGYTF.

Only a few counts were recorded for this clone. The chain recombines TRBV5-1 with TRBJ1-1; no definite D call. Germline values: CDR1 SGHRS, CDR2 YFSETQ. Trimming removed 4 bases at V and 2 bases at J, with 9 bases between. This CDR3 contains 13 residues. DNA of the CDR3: TGCGCCAGCAGCCCCGACGGAAACACTGAAGCTTTCTTT. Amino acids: CASSPDGNTEAFF.

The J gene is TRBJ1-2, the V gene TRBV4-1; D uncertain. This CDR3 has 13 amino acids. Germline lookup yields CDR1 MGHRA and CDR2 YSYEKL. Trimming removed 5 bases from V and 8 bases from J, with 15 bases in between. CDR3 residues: CASSAGKAEGYTF. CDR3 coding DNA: TGCGCCAGCAGCGCGGGGAAAGCGGAAGGCTACACCTTC.

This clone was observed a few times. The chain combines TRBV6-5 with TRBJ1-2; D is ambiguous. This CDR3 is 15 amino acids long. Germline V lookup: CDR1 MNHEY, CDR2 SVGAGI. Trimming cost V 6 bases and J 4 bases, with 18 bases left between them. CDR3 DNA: TGTGCCAGCAGCTCTCCGTTCGAGCGGTCCTATGGCTACACCTTC. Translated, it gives CASSSPFERSYGYTF.

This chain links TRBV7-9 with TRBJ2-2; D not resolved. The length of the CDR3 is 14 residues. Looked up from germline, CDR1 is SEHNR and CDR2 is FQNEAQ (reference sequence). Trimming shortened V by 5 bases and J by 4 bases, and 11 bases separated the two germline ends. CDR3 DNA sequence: TGTGCCAGCAGCCTCGAACCGGGCACCGGGGAGCTGTTTTTT. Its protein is CASSLEPGTGELFF.

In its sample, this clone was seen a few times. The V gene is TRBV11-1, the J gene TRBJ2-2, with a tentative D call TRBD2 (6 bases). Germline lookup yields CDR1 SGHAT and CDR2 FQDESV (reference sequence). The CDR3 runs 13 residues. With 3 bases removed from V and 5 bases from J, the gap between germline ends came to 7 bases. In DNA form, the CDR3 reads TGTGCCAGCAGCTTGCGGGGTACCGGGGAGCTGTTTTTT. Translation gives CASSLRGTGELFF. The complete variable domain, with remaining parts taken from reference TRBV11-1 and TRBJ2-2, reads EAEVAQSPRYKITEKSQAVAFWCDPISGHATLYWYRQILGQGPELLVQFQDESVVDDSQLPKDRFSAERLKGVDSTLKIQPAELGDSAMYLCASSLRGTGELFFGEGSRLTVL.